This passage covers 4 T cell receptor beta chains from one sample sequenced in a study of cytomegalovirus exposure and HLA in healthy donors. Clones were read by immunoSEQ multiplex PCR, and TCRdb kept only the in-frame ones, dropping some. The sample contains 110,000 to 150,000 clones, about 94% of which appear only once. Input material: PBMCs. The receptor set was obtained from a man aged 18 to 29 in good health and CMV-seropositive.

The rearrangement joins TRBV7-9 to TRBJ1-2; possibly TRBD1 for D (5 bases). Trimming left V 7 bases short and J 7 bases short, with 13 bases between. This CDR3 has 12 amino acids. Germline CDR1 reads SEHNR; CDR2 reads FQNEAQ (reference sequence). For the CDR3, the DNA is TGTGCCAGCACCCTGGGGGGTCTTGGCTACACCTTC. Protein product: CASTLGGLGYTF.

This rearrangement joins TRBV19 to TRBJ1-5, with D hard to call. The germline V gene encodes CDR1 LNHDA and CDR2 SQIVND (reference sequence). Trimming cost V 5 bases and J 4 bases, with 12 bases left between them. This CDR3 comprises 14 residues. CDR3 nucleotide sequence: TGTGCCAGTAGTCCCCCAGACGGGAATCAGCCCCAGCATTTT. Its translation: CASSPPDGNQPQHF.

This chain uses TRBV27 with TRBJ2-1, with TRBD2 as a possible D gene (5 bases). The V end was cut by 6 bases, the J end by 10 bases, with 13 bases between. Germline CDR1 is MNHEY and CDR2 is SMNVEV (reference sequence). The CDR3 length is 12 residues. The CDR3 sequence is CASSGGRWEQFF. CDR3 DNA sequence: TGTGCCAGCAGCGGCGGGCGCTGGGAGCAGTTCTTC.

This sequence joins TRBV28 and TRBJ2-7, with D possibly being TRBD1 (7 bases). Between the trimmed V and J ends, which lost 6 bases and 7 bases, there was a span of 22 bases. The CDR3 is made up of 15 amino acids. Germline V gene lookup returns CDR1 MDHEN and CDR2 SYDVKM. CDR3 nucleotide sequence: TGTGCCAGCAGCCGGAGGGGGCCCGGTAAGGGTGAGCAGTACTTC. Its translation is CASSRRGPGKGEQYF.